This T cell receptor (beta chain) was sequenced during a study of blood T cells in healthy people across ages. As concerns this clonotype: Its ends do not fully match the called genes, so a read error is possible.

Primed by a sample-barcoded 5' primer and a J-beta primer mix, a second PCR proceeded for roughly 7 to 12 cycles. Each CDR3 protein is one row after TCRdb ran MiXCR on the 5' RACE reads. This table has 2 million or so distinct CDR3 sequences, just under 50% appearing once. The CDR3 spans 14 residues. In germline, CDR1 is SGHTA, CDR2 FQGNSA. What was sequenced was blood. This chain uses TRBV7-2 with TRBJ2-4; D call uncertain. The DNA end is more similar to TRBJ2-5, so the J call may be wrong. This sequence originates from a woman aged 40 to 50 in good health. The CDR3 here is CASSVASPTGTQYF. The CDR3 DNA is TGTGCCAGCAGCGTAGCATCCCCCACCGGGACCCAGTACTTC.